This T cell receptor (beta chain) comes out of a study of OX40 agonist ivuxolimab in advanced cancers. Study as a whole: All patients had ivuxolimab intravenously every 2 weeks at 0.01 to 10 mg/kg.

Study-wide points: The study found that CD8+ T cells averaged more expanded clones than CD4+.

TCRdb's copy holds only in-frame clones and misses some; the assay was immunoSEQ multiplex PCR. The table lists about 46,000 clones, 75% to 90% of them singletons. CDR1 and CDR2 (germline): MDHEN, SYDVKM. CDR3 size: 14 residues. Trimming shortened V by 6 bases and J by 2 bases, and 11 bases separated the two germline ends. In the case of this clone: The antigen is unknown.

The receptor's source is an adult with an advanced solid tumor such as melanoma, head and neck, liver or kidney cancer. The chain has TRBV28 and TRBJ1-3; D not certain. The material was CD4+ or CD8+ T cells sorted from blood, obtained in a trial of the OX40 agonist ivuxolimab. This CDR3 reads CASSKLIPGNTIYF. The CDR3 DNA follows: TGTGCCAGCAGCAAACTAATACCTGGAAACACCATATATTTT.